Listed here are 15 T cell receptor beta chains from one sample, sequenced in a study of technical replicates of blood from several donors. Measured with immunoSEQ multiplex PCR; TCRdb has only the in-frame clones, and not every one. This table holds tens of thousands of clones, 70% to 90% found once. What was sequenced was PBMCs. The source is a human donor in good health. Some clones in this sample may be carry-over from other donors' samples.

CDR3: CASSWGDNYGYTF. The CDR3 nucleotides read TGTGCCAGCAGCTGGGGGGACAACTATGGCTACACCTTC. V usage is TRBV11-2 and J usage is TRBJ1-2, with TRBD1 as a possible D gene (5 bases). V lost 4 bases, J lost 2 bases, and 8 bases lay in between. Looked up from germline, CDR1 is SGHAT and CDR2 is FQNNGV. The length of the CDR3 is 13 residues. The full variable domain, completed using reference TRBV11-2 and TRBJ1-2, is EAGVAQSPRYKIIEKRQSVAFWCNPISGHATLYWYQQILGQGPKLLIQFQNNGVVDDSQLPKDRFSAERLKGVDSTLKIQPAKLEDSAVYLCASSWGDNYGYTFGSGTRLTVV.

The rearrangement links TRBV30 to TRBJ1-6; maybe TRBD1 (5 bases). V dropped 0 bases and J dropped 7 bases, with 10 bases sitting between them. This CDR3 has 14 amino acids. Germline-derived CDR1 and CDR2 are GTSNPN and SVGIG (reference sequence). CDR3 DNA sequence: TGTGCCTGGAGTGTAGGGACTGGCAATTCACCCCTCCACTTT. It encodes CAWSVGTGNSPLHF.

The chain has TRBV5-6 and TRBJ2-4, with TRBD2 as a possible D gene (7 bases). Germline loops: CDR1 SGHDT, CDR2 YYEEEE. This CDR3 is built from 15 residues. V lost 4 bases to trimming and J lost 3 bases, with 14 bases between them. The CDR3 bases are TGTGCCAGCAGCCTTGGGGGGGCCGTCAAAAACATTCAGTACTTC. This codes for CASSLGGAVKNIQYF.

The V and J genes are TRBV7-3 and TRBJ2-5, with 7 bases lining up with TRBD1. J lost 2 bases, V lost 4 bases, and 1 base had no gene match. The CDR3 contains 13 residues. Germline CDR1 is SGHTA and CDR2 is FQGTGA. The CDR3 here is CASSSGQQETQYF. Written as DNA, the CDR3 is TGTGCCAGCAGCTCGGGACAGCAAGAGACCCAGTACTTC.

This chain uses TRBV15 with TRBJ2-7; a weak D match, TRBD2 (5 bases). The V end lost 5 bases, the J end lost 3 bases, and 8 bases lay between the germline ends. In germline, CDR1 is LNHNV, CDR2 YYDKDF (reference sequence). CDR3 length equals 12 residues. CDR3 sequence (DNA): TGTGCCACCAGCTCCCGGGGCTACGAGCAGTACTTC. The encoded protein is CATSSRGYEQYF.

This clone was recorded a few times. The genes are TRBV5-1 and TRBJ1-5; a weak D match, TRBD1 (6 bases). Germline V gene data show CDR1 as SGHRS and CDR2 as YFSETQ. Between the trimmed V and J ends, which lost 5 bases and 5 bases, there was a span of 11 bases. The CDR3 has 13 residues. Here the CDR3 reads CASSLTGYQPQHF. In DNA form, the CDR3 reads TGCGCCAGCAGTTTGACAGGTTATCAGCCCCAGCATTTT.

This chain connects TRBV9 to TRBJ2-3, with D tentatively TRBD2 (5 bases). The CDR3 sequence is 17 residues long. Trimming cost V 4 bases and J 0 bases, with 18 bases left between them. CDR1 and CDR2 from the germline V gene are SGDLS and YYNGEE. The CDR3 loop is CASSSFASSLSTDTQYF. DNA for the CDR3: TGTGCCAGCAGCTCGTTCGCGTCTAGCCTTAGCACAGATACGCAGTATTTT.

This sequence joins TRBV19 and TRBJ1-5, with 11 bases lining up with TRBD1. CDR1 is LNHDA, CDR2 SQIVND, per germline (reference sequence). The length of the CDR3 is 19 residues. With 4 bases clipped from V and 7 bases from J, the junction kept 18 bases outside the gene matches. The CDR3 loop reads CASSRDGTGGFGANQPQHF. DNA of the CDR3: TGTGCCAGTAGTAGAGACGGGACAGGGGGTTTTGGGGCCAACCAGCCCCAGCATTTT.

CDR3 residues: CASSVLAGGYNEQFF. The CDR3 DNA reads as TGTGCCAGCAGCGTACTAGCGGGGGGTTACAATGAGCAGTTCTTC. V and J are TRBV7-3 and TRBJ2-1, with 12 nucleotides matching TRBD2. The CDR3 runs to 15 residues. CDR1 and CDR2 from the germline V gene are SGHTA and FQGTGA. V lost 5 bases and J lost 4; bases outside the gene matches: 3. The full variable domain, with the rest looked up from reference TRBV7-3 and TRBJ2-1, is GAGVSQTPSNKVTEKGKYVELRCDPISGHTALYWYRQSLGQGPEFLIYFQGTGAADDSGLPNDRFFAVRPEGSVSTLKIQRTERGDSAVYLCASSVLAGGYNEQFFGPGTRLTVL.

J is TRBJ2-7 and V is TRBV7-2; a weak D match, TRBD2 (6 bases). The CDR3 contains 13 residues. From germline, CDR1 is SGHTA and CDR2 FQGNSA. V lost 5 bases, J lost 2 bases, and 10 bases lay in between. CDR3 nucleotides: TGTGCCAGCAGCGCGGGGCCTCCCTACGAGCAGTACTTC. This encodes CASSAGPPYEQYF.

This chain uses TRBV6-4 with TRBJ1-6; D not resolved. The CDR3 length is 12 residues. From germline, CDR1 is MRHNA and CDR2 SNTAGT. V lost 4 bases, J lost 12 bases, and 10 bases lay in between. The DNA for the CDR3 is TGTGCCAGCAGTGCCTCAGGAGGACCCCTCCACTTT. Protein sequence: CASSASGGPLHF.

This sequence joins TRBV10-3 and TRBJ2-3; 7 nucleotides match TRBD2. The CDR3 sequence is 12 residues long. After removal of 11 bases from V and 2 bases from J, the junction contained 4 bases not matched to a gene. Per the germline V gene, CDR1 is ENHRY and CDR2 is SYGVKD. This CDR3 reads CASGTTTDTQYF. The CDR3 region has the DNA TGTGCCTCCGGGACTACCACAGATACGCAGTATTTT.

V and J are TRBV19 and TRBJ1-2, with D tentatively TRBD1 (5 bases). Looked up from germline, CDR1 is LNHDA and CDR2 is SQIVND (reference sequence). This CDR3 region has 15 residues. Trimming removed 4 bases from V and 4 bases from J, with 16 bases in between. The chain's CDR3 is CASSTFGGSIYGYTF. CDR3 nucleotide sequence: TGTGCCAGTAGTACCTTCGGGGGTAGTATCTATGGCTACACCTTC. Looking up the rest from reference TRBV19 and TRBJ1-2 gives the full variable domain: DGGITQSPKYLFRKEGQNVTLSCEQNLNHDAMYWYRQDPGQGLRLIYYSQIVNDFQKGDIAEGYSVSREKKESFPLTVTSAQKNPTAFYLCASSTFGGSIYGYTFGSGTRLTVV.

This clone came up a few times. The V and J genes are TRBV13 and TRBJ2-1; D unclear. Germline loops: CDR1 PRHDT, CDR2 FYEKMQ (reference sequence). The CDR3 is made up of 15 amino acids. V lost 5 bases and J lost 5, with 16 bases in between. The CDR3 sequence is CASSDNFGSDNEQFF. The CDR3 nucleotides read TGTGCCAGCAGCGATAACTTTGGAAGCGACAATGAGCAGTTCTTC.

J is TRBJ1-4 and V is TRBV4-3; 7 nucleotides line up with TRBD1. Germline V gene data show CDR1 as LGHNA and CDR2 as YSLEER. This CDR3 region has 17 residues. The trim removed 1 base at V and 8 bases at J, leaving 13 bases unmatched. The CDR3 bases are TGCGCCAGCAGCCAAGCGACTGGTACAGGGGAGCGGGAAAAACTGTTTTTT. Protein sequence: CASSQATGTGEREKLFF.